Given below is one T cell receptor (beta chain) in context. This sample was taken from a study of T cells after posttransplantation cyclophosphamide. Libraries were prepared by immunoSEQ multiplex PCR; TCRdb keeps only in-frame clonotypes and omits some of them. The table records over 4,000 clones, over 70% of them present only once. Busulfan-fludarabine conditioning, marrow transplant, and cyclophosphamide on days +3 and +4 were administered. The CDR3 contains 17 residues. The V and J ends lost 5 bases and 6 bases, in that order; junction bases with no gene match: 13. CDR1 is SEHNR, CDR2 FQNEAQ, per germline (reference sequence).

The sequencing used PBMCs, collected after allogeneic stem cell transplant with posttransplant cyclophosphamide. The chain recombines TRBV7-9 with TRBJ2-1, with 10 positions matching TRBD1. The clonotype originates from a male patient aged 55 to 69 who received an allogeneic stem cell transplant from an unrelated donor, was CMV-positive, and had no GVHD. The T cells may come from the graft donor. The CDR3 DNA reads TGTGCCAGCAGCCCCTTTCTCCGGACAGGGGGTAGCAATGAGCAGTTCTTC. Its translation: CASSPFLRTGGSNEQFF.